The sequence of this TCR beta chain was determined in a study of shared clonotypes between healthy human individuals. Some clones are missing from TCRdb's copy, which holds only in-frame ones; the method was immunoSEQ multiplex PCR. The data hold more than 1.2 million clones, with approximately 98.5% observed a single time. This CDR3 is built from 15 residues. Germline V gene lookup returns CDR1 SGHTA and CDR2 FQGTGA. Unmatched junction bases numbered 4, after V lost 0 bases and J lost 3 bases. The chain combines TRBV7-3 with TRBJ1-2, with 7 bases fitting TRBD1. The specimen sequenced was naive CD4+ T cells sorted from blood. Subset reported: CD45RA+ positively selected. The source of this sequence is a man aged 25-40 years in good health. CDR3 sequence: CASSLTGQSHYGYTF. The CDR3 bases are TGTGCCAGCAGCTTAACGGGACAGTCTCACTATGGCTACACCTTC.